This T cell receptor beta chain was found in a study of post-analysis software for immune sequencing data. Study summary: Some patients lacked subtype; others had relapsing-remitting, secondary progressive or progressive-relapsing disease. Findings and limits, study-wide: Samples from one preparation batch, clustered by F measure, grouped strongly together. There was significantly lower normalized Chao1 diversity in multiple sclerosis patients than in controls.

Included in the TCR beta cDNA libraries were unique molecular identifiers. It was from roughly 1 to 10 million T cells that 500,000 to 600,000 cDNA molecules came. A single record per CDR3 protein comes from TCRdb applying MiXCR to the PCR reads. The table shows about half a million distinct CDR3 sequences, with roughly 45% occurring only once. Details on this clonotype: Its antigen is as yet unknown.

The sample taken for sequencing was blood. This TCR derives from a girl between 10 and 17 years old with multiple sclerosis.

The CDR3 sequence is CSVDLTGETQYF. The CDR3 region has the DNA TGCAGCGTAGACTTGACAGGGGAGACCCAGTACTTC. The chain joins TRBV29-1 to TRBJ2-5; 7 bases align to TRBD1. Germline CDR1 is SQVTM and CDR2 is ANQGSEA. This CDR3 is 12 amino acids long. Trimming at V came to 6 bases and at J to 5 bases, leaving 6 bases not matched to a gene.